Each of the 2 T cell receptor beta chains below was sequenced from the same sample in a study of cytomegalovirus exposure and HLA in healthy donors. The PCR was carried out with 60 Vbeta primers and 13 Jbeta primers. The protocol was immunoSEQ multiplex PCR, while the TCRdb copy is restricted to in-frame clones and leaves out a portion. Counted here are about 200,000 clones, 70% occurring once; the ten biggest clones make up about 3%. Input material: PBMCs. The receptors were gathered from a man aged 35 to 55 in good health and CMV-seropositive.

This rearrangement joins TRBV7-6 to TRBJ1-3; tentative D call: TRBD1 (6 bases). This CDR3 is built from 15 residues. Germline assignment: CDR1 SGHVS and CDR2 FNYEAQ. Trimming shortened V by 5 bases and J by 0 bases, and 11 bases separated the two germline ends. The CDR3 here is CASSPTGTSGNTIYF. The CDR3 coding sequence is TGTGCCAGCAGCCCTACAGGGACCTCTGGAAACACCATATATTTT.

V and J are TRBV4-1 and TRBJ1-1, with D hard to call. V lost 3 bases to trimming and J lost 4 bases, with 12 bases between them. Germline V lookup: CDR1 MGHRA, CDR2 YSYEKL. CDR3 size: 14 residues. As DNA, the CDR3 is TGCGCCAGCAGCCAGGCTCGCCTAGTCACTGAAGCTTTCTTT. This gives the protein CASSQARLVTEAFF.